This T cell receptor beta chain was captured by sequencing in a study of identical twins. Study findings and constraints: Abundant beta clonotypes from cord blood had fewer insertions, unlike memory repertoires, which showed none. Alpha sequences that were out-of-frame and twin-shared showed an excess of low generation probability. Invariant MAIT and iNKT cells may have partly biased zero-insertion analyses.

This clonotype was seen ten or more times. The antigen is not known. One entry per CDR3 protein results from TCRdb running MiXCR on the 5' RACE reads. The sample has 230,000 or so distinct CDR3 sequences; about 9% are singletons. Germline CDR1 reads SQVTM; CDR2 reads ANQGSEA. The CDR3 is 14 residues long. Unmatched junction bases numbered 4, after V lost 3 bases and J lost 7 bases. These data were also filed under a second study, of yellow fever vaccine responses in identical twins.

This receptor was identified in a young woman in good health. The sequencing input was CD8+ T cells sorted from blood. The chain employs TRBV29-1 and TRBJ2-1; 12 bases are shared with TRBD1. CDR3 nucleotides: TGCAGCGTTGAGGGACAGGGGGCGCAAAATGAGCAGTTCTTC. Translating it yields CSVEGQGAQNEQFF.